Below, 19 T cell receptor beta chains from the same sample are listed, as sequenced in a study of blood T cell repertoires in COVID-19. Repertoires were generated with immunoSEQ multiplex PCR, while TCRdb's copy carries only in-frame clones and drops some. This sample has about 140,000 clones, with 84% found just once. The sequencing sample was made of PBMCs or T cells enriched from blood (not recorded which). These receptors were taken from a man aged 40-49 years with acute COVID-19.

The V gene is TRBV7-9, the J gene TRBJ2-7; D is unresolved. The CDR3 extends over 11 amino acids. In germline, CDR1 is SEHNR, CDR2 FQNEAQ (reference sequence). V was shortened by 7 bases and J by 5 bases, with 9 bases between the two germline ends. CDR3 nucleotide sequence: TGTGCCAGCACGGTGTTAGACGAGCAGTACTTC. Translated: CASTVLDEQYF.

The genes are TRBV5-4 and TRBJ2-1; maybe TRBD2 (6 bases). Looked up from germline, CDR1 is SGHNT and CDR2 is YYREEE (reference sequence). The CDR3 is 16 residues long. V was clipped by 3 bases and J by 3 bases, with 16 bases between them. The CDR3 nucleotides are TGTGCCAGCAGCTCTCCCCTTGGCGGGGACTACAATGAGCAGTTCTTC. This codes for CASSSPLGGDYNEQFF.

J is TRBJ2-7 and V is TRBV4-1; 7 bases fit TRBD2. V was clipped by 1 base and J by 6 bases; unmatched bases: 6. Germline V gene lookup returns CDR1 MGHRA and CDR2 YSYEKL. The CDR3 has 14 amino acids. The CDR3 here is CASSQVRTSSEQYF. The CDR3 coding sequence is TGCGCCAGCAGCCAAGTTAGGACTAGTAGCGAGCAGTACTTC.

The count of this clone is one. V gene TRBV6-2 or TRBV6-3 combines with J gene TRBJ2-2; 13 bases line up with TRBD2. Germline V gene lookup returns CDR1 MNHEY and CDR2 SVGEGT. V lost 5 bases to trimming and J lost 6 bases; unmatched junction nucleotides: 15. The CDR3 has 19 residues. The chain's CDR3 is CASSPKLAGGPWSSGELFF. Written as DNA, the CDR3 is TGTGCCAGCAGTCCAAAACTAGCGGGGGGGCCGTGGTCTTCCGGGGAGCTGTTTTTT.

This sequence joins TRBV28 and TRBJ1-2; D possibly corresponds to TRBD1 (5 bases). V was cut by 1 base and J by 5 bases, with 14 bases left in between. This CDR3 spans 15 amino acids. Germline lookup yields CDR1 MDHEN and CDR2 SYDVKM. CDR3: CASSLSGQGTYGYTF. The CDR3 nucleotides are TGTGCCAGCAGTTTATCTGGGCAGGGTACTTATGGCTACACCTTC.

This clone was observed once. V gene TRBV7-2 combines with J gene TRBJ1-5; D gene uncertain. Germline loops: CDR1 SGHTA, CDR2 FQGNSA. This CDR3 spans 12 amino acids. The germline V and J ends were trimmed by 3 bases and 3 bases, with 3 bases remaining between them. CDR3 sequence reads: CASSFVNQPQHF. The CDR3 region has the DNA TGTGCCAGCAGCTTCGTCAATCAGCCCCAGCATTTT. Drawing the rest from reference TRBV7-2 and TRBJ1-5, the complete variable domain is GAGVSQSPSNKVTEKGKDVELRCDPISGHTALYWYRQSLGQGLEFLIYFQGNSAPDKSGLPSDRFSAERTGGSVSTLTIQRTQQEDSAVYLCASSFVNQPQHFGDGTRLSIL.

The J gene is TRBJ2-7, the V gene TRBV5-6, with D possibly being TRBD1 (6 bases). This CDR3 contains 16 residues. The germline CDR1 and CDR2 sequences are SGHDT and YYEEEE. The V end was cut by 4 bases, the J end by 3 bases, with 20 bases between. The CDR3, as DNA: TGTGCCAGCAGCCGTCTCGGACAGAGATACAACTACGAGCAGTACTTC. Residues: CASSRLGQRYNYEQYF.

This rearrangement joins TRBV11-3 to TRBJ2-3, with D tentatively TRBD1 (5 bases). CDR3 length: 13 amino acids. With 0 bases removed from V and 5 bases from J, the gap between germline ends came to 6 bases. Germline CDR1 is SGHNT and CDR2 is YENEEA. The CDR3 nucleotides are TGTGCCAGCAGCTTAGACGACAGAGATACGCAGTATTTT. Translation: CASSLDDRDTQYF.

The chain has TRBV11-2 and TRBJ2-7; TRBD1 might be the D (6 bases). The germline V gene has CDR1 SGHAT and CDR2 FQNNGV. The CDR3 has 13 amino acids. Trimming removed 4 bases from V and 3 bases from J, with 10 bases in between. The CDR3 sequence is CASSSQDSYEQYF. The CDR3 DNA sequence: TGTGCCAGCAGCTCGCAGGACAGCTACGAGCAGTACTTC.

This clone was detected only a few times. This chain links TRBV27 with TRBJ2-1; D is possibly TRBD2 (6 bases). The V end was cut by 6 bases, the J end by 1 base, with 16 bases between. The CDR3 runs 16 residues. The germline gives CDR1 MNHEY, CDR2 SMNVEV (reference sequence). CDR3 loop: CASSRVGGGSYNEQFF. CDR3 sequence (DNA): TGTGCCAGCAGCCGGGTAGGAGGAGGGTCCTACAATGAGCAGTTCTTC.

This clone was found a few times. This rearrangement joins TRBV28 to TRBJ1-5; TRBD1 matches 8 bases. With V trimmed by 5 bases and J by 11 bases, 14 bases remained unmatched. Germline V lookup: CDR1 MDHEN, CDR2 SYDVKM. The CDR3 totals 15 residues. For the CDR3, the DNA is TGTGCCAGCAGTGACACCCGGACAGGGCCCTCGGCCCAGCATTTT. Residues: CASSDTRTGPSAQHF.

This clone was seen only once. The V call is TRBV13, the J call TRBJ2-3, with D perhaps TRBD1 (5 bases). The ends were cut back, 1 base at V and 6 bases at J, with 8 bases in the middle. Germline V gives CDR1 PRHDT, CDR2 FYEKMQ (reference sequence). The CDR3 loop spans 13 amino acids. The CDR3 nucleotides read TGTGCCAGCAGCTTAGCCAGGGTTGATACGCAGTATTTT. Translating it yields CASSLARVDTQYF. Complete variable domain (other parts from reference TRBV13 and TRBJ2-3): AAGVIQSPRHLIKEKRETATLKCYPIPRHDTVYWYQQGPGQDPQFLISFYEKMQSDKGSIPDRFSAQQFSDYHSELNMSSLELGDSALYFCASSLARVDTQYFGPGTRLTVL.

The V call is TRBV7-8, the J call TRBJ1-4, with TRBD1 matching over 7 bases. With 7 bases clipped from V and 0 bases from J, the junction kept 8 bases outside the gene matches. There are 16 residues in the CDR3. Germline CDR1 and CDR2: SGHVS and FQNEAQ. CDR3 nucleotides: TGTGCCAGCAAACTAGGACAGGCCTCAACTAATGAAAAACTGTTTTTT. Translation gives CASKLGQASTNEKLFF. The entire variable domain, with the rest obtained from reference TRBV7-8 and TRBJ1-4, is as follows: GAGVSQSPRYKVAKRGQDVALRCDPISGHVSLFWYQQALGQGPEFLTYFQNEAQLDKSGLPSDRFFAERPEGSVSTLKIQRTQQEDSAVYLCASKLGQASTNEKLFFGSGTQLSVL.

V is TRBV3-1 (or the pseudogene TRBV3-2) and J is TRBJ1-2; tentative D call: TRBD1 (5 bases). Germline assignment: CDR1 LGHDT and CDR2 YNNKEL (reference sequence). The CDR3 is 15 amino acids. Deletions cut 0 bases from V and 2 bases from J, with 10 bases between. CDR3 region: CASSQERSGNYGYTF. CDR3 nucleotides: TGTGCCAGCAGCCAAGAGAGGTCAGGGAACTATGGCTACACCTTC.

The CDR3 DNA is TGTGCCAGCAGCTTAGCGGGAGACAGGGACCCCCAGCATTTT. Translation gives CASSLAGDRDPQHF. The rearrangement joins TRBV7-8 to TRBJ1-5; 7 bases are a match to TRBD1. The CDR3 has 14 residues. In germline, CDR1 is SGHVS, CDR2 FQNEAQ. V gave up 0 bases and J gave up 10 bases; unmatched junction bases: 6. The full variable domain, its missing parts supplied by reference TRBV7-8 and TRBJ1-5, is GAGVSQSPRYKVAKRGQDVALRCDPISGHVSLFWYQQALGQGPEFLTYFQNEAQLDKSGLPSDRFFAERPEGSVSTLKIQRTQQEDSAVYLCASSLAGDRDPQHFGDGTRLSIL.

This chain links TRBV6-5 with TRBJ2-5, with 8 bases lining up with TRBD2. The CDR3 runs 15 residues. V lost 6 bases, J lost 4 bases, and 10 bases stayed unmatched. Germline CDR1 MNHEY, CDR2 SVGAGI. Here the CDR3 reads CASSTYREGLETQYF. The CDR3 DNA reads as TGTGCCAGCAGCACCTACCGGGAGGGCCTAGAGACCCAGTACTTC.

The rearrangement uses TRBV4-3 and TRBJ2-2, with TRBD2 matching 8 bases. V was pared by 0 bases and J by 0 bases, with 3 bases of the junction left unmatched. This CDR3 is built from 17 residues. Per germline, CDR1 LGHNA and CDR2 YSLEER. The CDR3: CASSQELLAANTGELFF. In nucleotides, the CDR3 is TGCGCCAGCAGCCAAGAACTACTAGCGGCGAACACCGGGGAGCTGTTTTTT.

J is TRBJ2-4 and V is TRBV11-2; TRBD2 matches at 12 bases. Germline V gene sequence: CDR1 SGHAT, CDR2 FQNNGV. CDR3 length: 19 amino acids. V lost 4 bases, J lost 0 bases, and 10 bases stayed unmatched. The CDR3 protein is CASSSKLAGGFLAKNIQYF. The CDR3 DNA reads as TGTGCCAGCAGCTCGAAACTAGCGGGGGGATTCTTAGCCAAAAACATTCAGTACTTC. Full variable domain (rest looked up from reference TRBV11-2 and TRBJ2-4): EAGVAQSPRYKIIEKRQSVAFWCNPISGHATLYWYQQILGQGPKLLIQFQNNGVVDDSQLPKDRFSAERLKGVDSTLKIQPAKLEDSAVYLCASSSKLAGGFLAKNIQYFGAGTRLSVL.

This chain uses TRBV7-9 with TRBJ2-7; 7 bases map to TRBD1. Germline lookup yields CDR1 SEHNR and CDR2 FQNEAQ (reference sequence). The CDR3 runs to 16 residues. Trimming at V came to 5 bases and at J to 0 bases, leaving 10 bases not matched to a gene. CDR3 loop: CASSLQGQWSSYEQYF. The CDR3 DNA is TGTGCCAGCAGCCTGCAGGGACAGTGGAGCTCCTACGAGCAGTACTTC. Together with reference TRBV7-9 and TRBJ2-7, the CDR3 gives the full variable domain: DTGVSQNPRHKITKRGQNVTFRCDPISEHNRLYWYRQTLGQGPEFLTYFQNEAQLEKSRLLSDRFSAERPKGSFSTLEIQRTEQGDSAMYLCASSLQGQWSSYEQYFGPGTRLTVT.